These 26 T cell receptor beta chains share one sample of origin, sequenced in a study of spatial heterogeneity in lung cancer. Time point noted: sample taken at primary tumor resection. Sequencing covered unsorted whole RNA taken from tumor, nontumor lung or frozen PBMC. TCRdb fed the 5' RACE reads into MiXCR, producing one record per CDR3 protein. The table records around 50,000 distinct CDR3 sequences, roughly 7.6% of them present only once. Sequences were derived from PBMCs, sampled at surgery. The source of these receptors is a female donor with early-stage non-small cell lung cancer.

The table lists this clonotype with a few counts. The J gene is TRBJ2-2, the V gene TRBV6-5; D gene unclear. The CDR3 length is 13 residues. V was clipped by 8 bases and J by 5 bases, with 12 bases between them. The germline CDR1 and CDR2 sequences are MNHEY and SVGAGI. CDR3 protein: CASVDSRTGELFF. CDR3 nucleotides: TGTGCCAGCGTTGACTCACGAACCGGGGAGCTGTTTTTT.

The genes are TRBV10-3 and TRBJ2-1, with D possibly TRBD1 on 8 matching bases. Germline CDR1 reads ENHRY; CDR2 reads SYGVKD. This CDR3 contains 14 residues. The V and J ends lost 2 bases and 12 bases respectively, with 17 bases between them. CDR3 bases: TGTGCCATCAGTGAGCCGCCACACAGGGGGGGGCAGTTCTTC. This sequence encodes CAISEPPHRGGQFF.

This clonotype was recorded many times. This sequence joins TRBV7-9 and TRBJ2-5, with TRBD2 matching 8 bases. The CDR3 length is 16 residues. V was pared by 5 bases and J by 0 bases, with 8 bases of the junction left unmatched. Looked up from germline, CDR1 is SEHNR and CDR2 is FQNEAQ (reference sequence). The CDR3 protein is CASSKLRTSHQETQYF. The CDR3 bases are TGTGCCAGCAGCAAACTACGGACTAGCCACCAAGAGACCCAGTACTTC.

This clonotype was detected only a few times. The chain links TRBV7-2 to TRBJ2-3; no reliable D call. Germline assignment: CDR1 SGHTA and CDR2 FQGNSA. Trimming pared 2 bases from V and 0 bases from J, leaving 9 bases between. This CDR3 has 15 amino acids. CDR3 in amino acids: CASSLRASSTDTQYF. The CDR3 bases are TGTGCCAGCAGCTTAAGGGCGTCTAGCACAGATACGCAGTATTTT.

The table lists this clonotype with many counts. The chain uses TRBV28 and TRBJ1-5, with D maybe TRBD1 (6 bases). The germline V and J ends were trimmed by 11 bases and 7 bases, with 21 bases remaining between them. The length of the CDR3 is 14 residues. Germline CDR1 and CDR2: MDHEN and SYDVKM. CDR3 in DNA: TGTGCCGCGGAGGGGGGGCTGGTAATCCAGCCCCAGCATTTT. This translates into CAAEGGLVIQPQHF.

This clonotype was seen more than once but under ten times. The J gene is TRBJ1-4, the V gene TRBV6-1; TRBD1 might be the D (6 bases). The CDR3 consists of 15 residues. Germline-derived CDR1 and CDR2 are MNHNS and SASEGT. Trimming stripped 7 bases from V and 3 bases from J, with 15 bases between. The DNA for the CDR3 is TGTGCCAGCAATCCACAGGGTCTACCTAATGAAAAACTGTTTTTT. Protein: CASNPQGLPNEKLFF.

This clonotype was counted a single time. The J gene is TRBJ2-4, the V gene TRBV27; TRBD2 might be the D (7 bases). The germline gives CDR1 MNHEY, CDR2 SMNVEV (reference sequence). This CDR3 comprises 18 residues. V lost 6 bases to trimming and J lost 0 bases, with 21 bases between them. CDR3 sequence: CASSYGGPGGEAKNIQYF. The CDR3 coding sequence is TGTGCCAGCAGCTATGGCGGCCCGGGGGGCGAAGCCAAAAACATTCAGTACTTC.

Ten or more counts support this clonotype. This rearrangement joins TRBV20-1 to TRBJ2-5; 9 nucleotides match TRBD2. The CDR3 runs to 15 residues. The germline V gene has CDR1 DFQATT and CDR2 SNEGSKA (reference sequence). V lost 3 bases to trimming and J lost 4 bases; unmatched junction nucleotides: 9. The CDR3 nucleotides are TGCAGTGCTAGGGTCGACGGACTAGCGATAGAGACCCAGTACTTC. Its translation is CSARVDGLAIETQYF.

This clonotype was detected only a few times. The CDR3 nucleotides read TGTGCCAGCAGCTTGCCGGGACAGGGCCCCAATGAGCAGTTCTTC. Translated: CASSLPGQGPNEQFF. The chain employs TRBV5-6 and TRBJ2-1, with 9 bases that match TRBD1. The CDR3 spans 15 residues. Germline CDR1 is SGHDT and CDR2 is YYEEEE. V lost 1 base, J lost 6 bases, and 5 bases stayed unmatched.

This sequence joins TRBV5-1 and TRBJ1-2, with D possibly being TRBD1 (5 bases). V was trimmed by 0 bases and J by 6 bases, leaving 9 bases between them. Per germline, CDR1 SGHRS and CDR2 YFSETQ. The CDR3 loop spans 13 amino acids. This chain's CDR3 is CASSLGQFDGYTF. The CDR3, as DNA: TGCGCCAGCAGCTTGGGACAGTTCGATGGCTACACCTTC.

This clonotype occurred a few times. V is TRBV19 and J is TRBJ1-5, with D perhaps TRBD1 (5 bases). V lost 5 bases to trimming and J lost 2 bases, with 7 bases between them. The CDR3 is 13 residues long. Germline values: CDR1 LNHDA, CDR2 SQIVND (reference sequence). CDR3 loop: CASSWDGNQPQHF. As DNA, the CDR3 is TGTGCCAGTAGTTGGGACGGCAATCAGCCCCAGCATTTT.

This clonotype was picked up many times. V is TRBV4-3 and J is TRBJ1-4; no definite D call. In germline, CDR1 is LGHNA, CDR2 YSLEER. The CDR3 totals 15 residues. The V gene lost 4 bases and the J gene lost 1 base, with 10 bases spanning the gap. CDR3 nucleotides: TGCGCCAGCAGCCTTAACAGTGGAACTAATGAAAAACTGTTTTTT. Its translation is CASSLNSGTNEKLFF.

This clonotype was detected many times. The chain links TRBV18 to TRBJ2-7; D might be TRBD2 (6 bases). Per germline, CDR1 KGHSH and CDR2 LQKENI. The CDR3 runs to 15 residues. V gave up 4 bases and J gave up 4 bases, with 17 bases separating them. The CDR3 region is CASSLHGGPTYEQYF. The DNA for the CDR3 is TGTGCCAGCTCACTCCACGGGGGACCGACTTACGAGCAGTACTTC.

This clonotype was seen only a few times. The rearrangement joins TRBV9 to TRBJ1-2; TRBD1 matches 10 bases. The CDR3 contains 18 residues. In germline, CDR1 is SGDLS, CDR2 YYNGEE. The trim removed 0 bases at V and 4 bases at J, leaving 12 bases unmatched. CDR3 amino acids: CASSVDVTGGAYGYGYTF. The CDR3 coding sequence is TGTGCCAGCAGCGTAGATGTGACAGGGGGCGCCTATGGCTATGGCTACACCTTC.

Many counts were recorded for this clonotype. The chain joins TRBV4-2 to TRBJ2-7; 8 bases line up with TRBD2. This CDR3 is built from 14 residues. Losses at the gene ends were 1 base for V and 4 bases for J; bases not matched to a gene: 3. Germline values: CDR1 LGHNA, CDR2 YNFKEQ. For the CDR3, the DNA is TGTGCCAGCAGCCAAGGCAGCGGGAGATACGAGCAGTACTTC. Protein product: CASSQGSGRYEQYF.

There are many counts of this clonotype. This chain uses TRBV3-1 with TRBJ1-2; D is perhaps TRBD1 (5 bases). CDR1 is LGHDT, CDR2 YNNKEL, per germline (reference sequence). The CDR3 length is 16 residues. V was trimmed by 1 base and J by 4 bases, leaving 16 bases between them. The CDR3 reads CASSQGDSGSSYGYTF. The CDR3 nucleotides are TGTGCCAGCAGCCAAGGAGACAGCGGCTCCTCCTATGGCTACACCTTC.

This clonotype was counted only a few times. V gene TRBV19 combines with J gene TRBJ2-1, with D possibly matching TRBD2 (5 bases). Trimming removed 10 bases at V and 0 bases at J, with 10 bases between. Germline CDR1 LNHDA, CDR2 SQIVND (reference sequence). The CDR3 contains 13 residues. CDR3 DNA: TGTGCCACCCGAGGGTACTCCTACAATGAGCAGTTCTTC. It is translated as CATRGYSYNEQFF.

The chain is built from TRBV7-2 and TRBJ2-1; 10 bases are shared with TRBD2. This CDR3 is 14 amino acids long. In germline, CDR1 is SGHTA, CDR2 FQGNSA. V lost 6 bases to trimming and J lost 4 bases; unmatched junction nucleotides: 3. CDR3 region: CASRLAGEYNEQFF. CDR3 in DNA: TGTGCCAGCAGGCTAGCGGGGGAGTACAATGAGCAGTTCTTC. Variable domain in full (rest from reference TRBV7-2 and TRBJ2-1): GAGVSQSPSNKVTEKGKDVELRCDPISGHTALYWYRQSLGQGLEFLIYFQGNSAPDKSGLPSDRFSAERTGGSVSTLTIQRTQQEDSAVYLCASRLAGEYNEQFFGPGTRLTVL.

As to this clonotype: An end of the junction does not agree with germline; a read error may underlie this. CDR3 DNA: TGCAGCGTTAAAGACAGAGCAGACACAGATACGCAGTATTTT. It encodes CSVKDRADTDTQYF. This chain links TRBV29-1 with TRBJ2-3; perhaps TRBD1 as D (5 bases). Germline CDR1 is SQVTM and CDR2 is ANQGSEA. The length of the CDR3 is 14 residues.

This clonotype has more than one count but fewer than ten. V usage is TRBV12-3 or TRBV12-4 and J usage is TRBJ2-7; D is tentatively TRBD1 or TRBD2 (7 bases each). The CDR3 is made up of 14 amino acids. V was cut by 5 bases and J by 5 bases, with 16 bases left in between. CDR3 loop: CASSGGGTAHEQYF. The CDR3, as DNA: TGTGCCAGCAGTGGGGGGGGGACAGCACACGAGCAGTACTTC.

This clonotype was detected a few times. This chain joins TRBV7-6 and TRBJ2-4; D call uncertain. This CDR3 spans 16 amino acids. Trimming took 2 bases from V and 5 from J, leaving 16 bases between them. From germline, CDR1 is SGHVS and CDR2 FNYEAQ. This chain's CDR3 is CASSLSEALDQNIQYF. DNA for the CDR3: TGTGCCAGCAGCTTAAGTGAAGCTCTGGACCAAAACATTCAGTACTTC.

This clonotype was observed a handful of times. The rearrangement uses TRBV30 and TRBJ1-4; D gene uncertain. The ends were cut back, 3 bases at V and 4 bases at J, with 9 bases in the middle. The germline V gene has CDR1 GTSNPN and CDR2 SVGIG (reference sequence). The CDR3 has 13 amino acids. The CDR3 here is CAWRSGINEKLFF. As DNA, the CDR3 is TGTGCCTGGAGAAGCGGGATTAATGAAAAACTGTTTTTT.

In its sample, this clonotype was seen many times. The chain recombines TRBV5-1 with TRBJ2-7; D possibly corresponds to TRBD1 (5 bases). Germline V gives CDR1 SGHRS, CDR2 YFSETQ. The CDR3 loop spans 13 amino acids. V was cut by 5 bases and J by 5 bases, with 14 bases left in between. CDR3: CASRPQGLNEQYF. In DNA form, the CDR3 reads TGCGCCAGCAGACCCCAGGGTTTAAACGAGCAGTACTTC.

The gene calls are TRBV19 and TRBJ2-3; maybe TRBD1 (6 bases). CDR3 size: 15 residues. Germline-derived CDR1 and CDR2 are LNHDA and SQIVND (reference sequence). Trimming left V 8 bases short and J 0 bases short, with 15 bases between. In nucleotides, the CDR3 is TGTGCCAGTGGGTTAAGGACAGCTAGCACAGATACGCAGTATTTT. As protein: CASGLRTASTDTQYF.

This clonotype has just a few counts. For the CDR3, the DNA is TGCAGCGTTGAAGGGACAGGGAGTCGAGGTGAGCAGTTCTTC. Its translation: CSVEGTGSRGEQFF. The chain couples TRBV29-1 to TRBJ2-1, with 8 bases matching TRBD1. The CDR3 spans 14 residues. V shed 1 base and J 9 bases; nucleotides not matched to a gene: 8. Germline V gene data show CDR1 as SQVTM and CDR2 as ANQGSEA.

This clonotype was detected ten times or more. For the CDR3, the DNA is TGCAGTGCTAGAGGTGACAGGGCGTTCTACGAGACCCAGTACTTC. Translated: CSARGDRAFYETQYF. The J gene is TRBJ2-5, the V gene TRBV20-1, with 7 bases lining up with TRBD1. This CDR3 is built from 15 residues. Germline V CDR1 and CDR2: DFQATT, SNEGSKA (reference sequence). V shed 1 base and J 5 bases; nucleotides not matched to a gene: 10.